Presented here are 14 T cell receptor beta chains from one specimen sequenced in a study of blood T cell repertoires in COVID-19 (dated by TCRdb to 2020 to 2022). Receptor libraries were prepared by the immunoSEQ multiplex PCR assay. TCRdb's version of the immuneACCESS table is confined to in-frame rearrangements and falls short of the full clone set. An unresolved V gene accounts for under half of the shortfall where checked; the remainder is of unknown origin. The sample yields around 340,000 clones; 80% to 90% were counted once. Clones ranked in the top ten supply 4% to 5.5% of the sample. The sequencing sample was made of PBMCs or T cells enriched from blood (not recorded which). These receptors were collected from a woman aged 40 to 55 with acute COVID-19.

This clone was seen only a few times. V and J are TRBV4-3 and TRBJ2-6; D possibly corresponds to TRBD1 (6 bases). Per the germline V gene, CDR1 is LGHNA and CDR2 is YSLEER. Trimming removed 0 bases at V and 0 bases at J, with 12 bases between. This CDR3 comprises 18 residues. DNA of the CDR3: TGCGCCAGCAGCCAAGAACAGGGCTCCTCCTCTGGGGCCAACGTCCTGACTTTC. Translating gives CASSQEQGSSSGANVLTF.

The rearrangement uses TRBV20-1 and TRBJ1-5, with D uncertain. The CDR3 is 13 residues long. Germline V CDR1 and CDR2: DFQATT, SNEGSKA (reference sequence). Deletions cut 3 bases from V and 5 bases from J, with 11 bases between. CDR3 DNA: TGCAGTGCTAGTGCGGGTTTCCATCAGCCCCAGCATTTT. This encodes CSASAGFHQPQHF.

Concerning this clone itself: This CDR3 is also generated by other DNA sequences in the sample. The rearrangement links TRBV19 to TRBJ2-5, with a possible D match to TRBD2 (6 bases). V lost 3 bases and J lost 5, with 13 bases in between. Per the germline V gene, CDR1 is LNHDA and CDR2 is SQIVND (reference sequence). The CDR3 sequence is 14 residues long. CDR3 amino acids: CASSIGGVRETQYF. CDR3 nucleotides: TGTGCCAGTAGTATCGGCGGGGTTCGGGAGACCCAGTACTTC.

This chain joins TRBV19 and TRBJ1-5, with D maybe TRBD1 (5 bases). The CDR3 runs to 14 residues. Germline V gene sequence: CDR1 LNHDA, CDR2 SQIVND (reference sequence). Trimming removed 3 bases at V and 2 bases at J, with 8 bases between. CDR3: CASSMEGRNQPQHF. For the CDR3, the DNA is TGTGCCAGTAGTATGGAGGGGCGCAATCAGCCCCAGCATTTT. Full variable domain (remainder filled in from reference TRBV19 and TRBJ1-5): DGGITQSPKYLFRKEGQNVTLSCEQNLNHDAMYWYRQDPGQGLRLIYYSQIVNDFQKGDIAEGYSVSREKKESFPLTVTSAQKNPTAFYLCASSMEGRNQPQHFGDGTRLSIL.

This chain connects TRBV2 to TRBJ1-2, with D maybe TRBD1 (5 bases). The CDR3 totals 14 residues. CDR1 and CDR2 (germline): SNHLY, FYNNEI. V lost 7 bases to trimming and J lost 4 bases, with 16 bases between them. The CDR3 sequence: CASTPYRGIYGYTF. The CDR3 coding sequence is TGTGCCAGCACCCCGTACCGGGGGATCTATGGCTACACCTTC.

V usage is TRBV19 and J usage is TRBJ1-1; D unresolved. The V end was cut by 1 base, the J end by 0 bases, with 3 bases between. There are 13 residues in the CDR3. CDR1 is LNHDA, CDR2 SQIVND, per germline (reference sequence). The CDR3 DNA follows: TGTGCCAGTAGTATAGGCGTGAACACTGAAGCTTTCTTT. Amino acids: CASSIGVNTEAFF. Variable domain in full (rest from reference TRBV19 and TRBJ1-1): DGGITQSPKYLFRKEGQNVTLSCEQNLNHDAMYWYRQDPGQGLRLIYYSQIVNDFQKGDIAEGYSVSREKKESFPLTVTSAQKNPTAFYLCASSIGVNTEAFFGQGTRLTVV.

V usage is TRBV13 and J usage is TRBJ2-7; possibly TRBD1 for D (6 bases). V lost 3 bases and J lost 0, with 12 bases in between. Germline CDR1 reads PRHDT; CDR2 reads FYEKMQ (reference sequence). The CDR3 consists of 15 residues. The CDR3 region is CASSLWGQRSYEQYF. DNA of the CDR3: TGTGCCAGCAGCTTGTGGGGGCAGCGCTCCTACGAGCAGTACTTC.

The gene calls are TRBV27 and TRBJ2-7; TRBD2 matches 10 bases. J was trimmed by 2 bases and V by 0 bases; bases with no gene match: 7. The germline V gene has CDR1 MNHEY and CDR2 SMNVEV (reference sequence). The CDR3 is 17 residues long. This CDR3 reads CASSLSIRGLAPYEQYF. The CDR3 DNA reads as TGTGCCAGCAGTTTATCGATTAGGGGACTAGCGCCCTACGAGCAGTACTTC.

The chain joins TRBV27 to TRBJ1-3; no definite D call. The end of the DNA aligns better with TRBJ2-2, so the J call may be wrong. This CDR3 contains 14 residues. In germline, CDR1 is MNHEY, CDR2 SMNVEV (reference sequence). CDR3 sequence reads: CASRKSYLTGELFF. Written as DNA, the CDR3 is TGTGCCAGCAGAAAATCCTACCTCACCGGGGAGCTGTTTTTT.

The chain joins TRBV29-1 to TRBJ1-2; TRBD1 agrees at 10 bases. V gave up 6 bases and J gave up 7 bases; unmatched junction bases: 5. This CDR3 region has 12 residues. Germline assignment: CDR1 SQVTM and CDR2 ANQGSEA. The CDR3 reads CSVPTGGGGYTF. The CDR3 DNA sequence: TGCAGCGTCCCGACAGGGGGCGGTGGCTACACCTTC.

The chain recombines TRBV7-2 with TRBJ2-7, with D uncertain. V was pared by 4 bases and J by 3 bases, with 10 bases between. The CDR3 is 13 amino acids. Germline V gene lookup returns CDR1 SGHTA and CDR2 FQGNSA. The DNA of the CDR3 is TGTGCCAGCAGCTCCCCGAACGGCTACGAGCAGTACTTC. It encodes CASSSPNGYEQYF.

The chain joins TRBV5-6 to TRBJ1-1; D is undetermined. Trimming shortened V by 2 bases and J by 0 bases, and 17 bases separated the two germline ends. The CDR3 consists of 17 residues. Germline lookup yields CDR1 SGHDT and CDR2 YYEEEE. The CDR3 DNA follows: TGTGCCAGCAGCTTAGAAGCAGTTCCCGGGATGAACACTGAAGCTTTCTTT. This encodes CASSLEAVPGMNTEAFF.

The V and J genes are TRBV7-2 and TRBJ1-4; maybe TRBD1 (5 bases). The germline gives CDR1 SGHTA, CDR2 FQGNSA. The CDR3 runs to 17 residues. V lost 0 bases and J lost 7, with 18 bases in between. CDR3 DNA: TGTGCCAGCAGCTTAGCGTTTTCGGCAGGGTTCGGTGAAAAACTGTTTTTT. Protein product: CASSLAFSAGFGEKLFF.

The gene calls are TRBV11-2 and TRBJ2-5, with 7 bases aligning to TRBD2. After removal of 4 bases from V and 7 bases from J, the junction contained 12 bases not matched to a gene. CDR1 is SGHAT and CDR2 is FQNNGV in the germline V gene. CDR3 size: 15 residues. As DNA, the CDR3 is TGTGCCAGCAGCTCTTCTGGGGAGGGTAGGGCGACCCAGTACTTC. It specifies CASSSSGEGRATQYF.